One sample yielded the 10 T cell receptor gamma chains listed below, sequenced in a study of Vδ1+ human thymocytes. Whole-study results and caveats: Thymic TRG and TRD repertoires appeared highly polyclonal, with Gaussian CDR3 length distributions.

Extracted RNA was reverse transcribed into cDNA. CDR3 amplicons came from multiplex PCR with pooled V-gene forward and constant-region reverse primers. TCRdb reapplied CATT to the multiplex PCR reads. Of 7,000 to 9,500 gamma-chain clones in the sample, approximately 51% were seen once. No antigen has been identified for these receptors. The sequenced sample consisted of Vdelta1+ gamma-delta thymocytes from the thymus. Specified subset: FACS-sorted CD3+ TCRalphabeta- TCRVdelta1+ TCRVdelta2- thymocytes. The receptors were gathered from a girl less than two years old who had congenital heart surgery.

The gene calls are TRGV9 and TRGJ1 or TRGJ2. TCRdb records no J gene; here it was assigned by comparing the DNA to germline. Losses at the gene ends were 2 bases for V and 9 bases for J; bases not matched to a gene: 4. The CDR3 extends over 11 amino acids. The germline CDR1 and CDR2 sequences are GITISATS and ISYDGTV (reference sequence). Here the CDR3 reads CALWEGAKKLF. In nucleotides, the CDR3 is TGTGCCTTGTGGGAGGGGGCTAAGAAACTCTTT.

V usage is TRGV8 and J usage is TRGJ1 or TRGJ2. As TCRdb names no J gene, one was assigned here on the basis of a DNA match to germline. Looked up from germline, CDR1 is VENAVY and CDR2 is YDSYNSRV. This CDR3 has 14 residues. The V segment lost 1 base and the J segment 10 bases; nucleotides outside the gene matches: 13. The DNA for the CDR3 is TGTGCCACCTGGGATAGAAACATCCTTTCGAAGAAACTCTTT. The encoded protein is CATWDRNILSKKLF.

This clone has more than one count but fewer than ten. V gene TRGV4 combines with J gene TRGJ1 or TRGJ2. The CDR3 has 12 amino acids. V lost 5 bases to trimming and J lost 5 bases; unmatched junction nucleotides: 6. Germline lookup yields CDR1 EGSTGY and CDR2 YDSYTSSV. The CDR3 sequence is CATWASNYKKLF. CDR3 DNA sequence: TGTGCCACCTGGGCCAGCAATTATAAGAAACTCTTT.

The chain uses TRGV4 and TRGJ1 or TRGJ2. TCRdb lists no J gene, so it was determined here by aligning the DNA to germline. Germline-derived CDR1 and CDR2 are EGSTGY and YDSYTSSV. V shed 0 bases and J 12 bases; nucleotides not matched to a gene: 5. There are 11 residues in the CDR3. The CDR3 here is CATWDGLRKLF. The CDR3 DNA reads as TGTGCCACCTGGGATGGGCTTCGGAAACTCTTT.

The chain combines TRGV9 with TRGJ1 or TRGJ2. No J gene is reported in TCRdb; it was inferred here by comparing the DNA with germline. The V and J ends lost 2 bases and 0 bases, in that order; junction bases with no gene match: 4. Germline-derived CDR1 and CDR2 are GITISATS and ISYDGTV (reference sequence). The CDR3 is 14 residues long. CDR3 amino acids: CALWEGPNYYKKLF. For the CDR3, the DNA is TGTGCCTTGTGGGAGGGACCGAATTATTATAAGAAACTCTTT.

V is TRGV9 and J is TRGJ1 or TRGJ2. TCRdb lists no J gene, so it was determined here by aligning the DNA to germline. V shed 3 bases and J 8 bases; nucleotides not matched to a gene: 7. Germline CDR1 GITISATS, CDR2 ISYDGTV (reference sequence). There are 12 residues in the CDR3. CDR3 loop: CALWEPPNKKLF. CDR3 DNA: TGTGCCTTGTGGGAGCCACCCAATAAGAAACTCTTT.

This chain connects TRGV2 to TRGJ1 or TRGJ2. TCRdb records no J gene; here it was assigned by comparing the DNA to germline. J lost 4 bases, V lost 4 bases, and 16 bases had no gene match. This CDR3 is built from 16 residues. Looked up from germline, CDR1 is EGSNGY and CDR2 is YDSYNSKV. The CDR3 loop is CATWEEGRPKYYKKLF. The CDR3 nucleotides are TGTGCCACCTGGGAGGAAGGCCGACCTAAATATTATAAGAAACTCTTT.

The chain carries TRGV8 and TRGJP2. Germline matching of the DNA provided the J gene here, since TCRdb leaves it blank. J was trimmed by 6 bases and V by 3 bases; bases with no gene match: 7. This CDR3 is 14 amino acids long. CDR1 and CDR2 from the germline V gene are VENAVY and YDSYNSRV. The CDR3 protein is CATWDLGGDWIKTF. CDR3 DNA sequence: TGTGCCACCTGGGATCTCGGGGGTGATTGGATCAAGACGTTT.

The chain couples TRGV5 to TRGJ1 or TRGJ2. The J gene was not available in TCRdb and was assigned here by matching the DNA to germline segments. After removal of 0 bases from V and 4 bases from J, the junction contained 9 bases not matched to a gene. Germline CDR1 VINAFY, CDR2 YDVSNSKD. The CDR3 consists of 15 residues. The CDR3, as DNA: TGTGCCACCTGGGACAGGCCGCTTATCTATTATAAGAAACTCTTT. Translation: CATWDRPLIYYKKLF.

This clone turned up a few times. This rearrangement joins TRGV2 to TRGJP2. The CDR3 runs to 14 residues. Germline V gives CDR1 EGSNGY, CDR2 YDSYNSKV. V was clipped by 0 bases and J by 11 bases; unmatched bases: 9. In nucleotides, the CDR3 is TGTGCCACCTGGGACGGGCCGAAGGTGTGGATCAAGACGTTT. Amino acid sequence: CATWDGPKVWIKTF.